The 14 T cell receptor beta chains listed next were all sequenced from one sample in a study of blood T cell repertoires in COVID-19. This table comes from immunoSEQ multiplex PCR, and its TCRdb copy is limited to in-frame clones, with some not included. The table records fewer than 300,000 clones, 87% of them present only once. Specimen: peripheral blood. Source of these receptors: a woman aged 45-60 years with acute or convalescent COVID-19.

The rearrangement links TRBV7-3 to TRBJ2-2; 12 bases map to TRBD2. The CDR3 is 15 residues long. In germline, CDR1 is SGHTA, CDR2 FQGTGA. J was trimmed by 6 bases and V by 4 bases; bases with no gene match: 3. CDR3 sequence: CASSSSGRVAGELFF. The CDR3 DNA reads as TGTGCCAGCAGCTCTAGCGGGAGGGTTGCCGGGGAGCTGTTTTTT. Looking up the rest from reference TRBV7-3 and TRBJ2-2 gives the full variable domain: GAGVSQTPSNKVTEKGKYVELRCDPISGHTALYWYRQSLGQGPEFLIYFQGTGAADDSGLPNDRFFAVRPEGSVSTLKIQRTERGDSAVYLCASSSSGRVAGELFFGEGSRLTVL.

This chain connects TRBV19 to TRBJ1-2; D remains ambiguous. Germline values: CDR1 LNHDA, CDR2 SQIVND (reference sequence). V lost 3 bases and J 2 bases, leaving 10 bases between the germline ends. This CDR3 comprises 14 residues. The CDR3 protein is CASSIRRINYGYTF. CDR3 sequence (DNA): TGTGCCAGTAGTATCCGGCGGATAAACTATGGCTACACCTTC. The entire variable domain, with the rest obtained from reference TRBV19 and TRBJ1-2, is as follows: DGGITQSPKYLFRKEGQNVTLSCEQNLNHDAMYWYRQDPGQGLRLIYYSQIVNDFQKGDIAEGYSVSREKKESFPLTVTSAQKNPTAFYLCASSIRRINYGYTFGSGTRLTVV.

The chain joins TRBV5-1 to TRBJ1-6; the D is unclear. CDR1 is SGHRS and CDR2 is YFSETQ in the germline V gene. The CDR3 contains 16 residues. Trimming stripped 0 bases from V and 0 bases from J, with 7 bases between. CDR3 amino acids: CASSLDTPSYNSPLHF. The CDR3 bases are TGCGCCAGCAGCTTGGACACCCCCTCCTATAATTCACCCCTCCACTTT. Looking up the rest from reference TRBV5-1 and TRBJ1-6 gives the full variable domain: KAGVTQTPRYLIKTRGQQVTLSCSPISGHRSVSWYQQTPGQGLQFLFEYFSETQRNKGNFPGRFSGRQFSNSRSEMNVSTLELGDSALYLCASSLDTPSYNSPLHFGNGTRLTVT.

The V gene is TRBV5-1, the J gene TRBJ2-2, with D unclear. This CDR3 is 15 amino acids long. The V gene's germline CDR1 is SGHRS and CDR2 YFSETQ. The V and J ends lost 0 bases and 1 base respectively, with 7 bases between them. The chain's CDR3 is CASSLEAENTGELFF. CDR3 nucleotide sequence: TGCGCCAGCAGCTTGGAGGCGGAGAACACCGGGGAGCTGTTTTTT.

CDR3 sequence: CASTLWNYILAPKDSIYEQYF. The CDR3 bases are TGTGCCAGCACCCTTTGGAATTACATTTTGGCTCCTAAAGACAGTATCTACGAGCAGTACTTC. V is TRBV27 and J is TRBJ2-7; D may be TRBD1 (5 bases). Trimming stripped 7 bases from V and 3 bases from J, with 37 bases between. This CDR3 spans 21 amino acids. Germline V CDR1 and CDR2: MNHEY, SMNVEV (reference sequence).

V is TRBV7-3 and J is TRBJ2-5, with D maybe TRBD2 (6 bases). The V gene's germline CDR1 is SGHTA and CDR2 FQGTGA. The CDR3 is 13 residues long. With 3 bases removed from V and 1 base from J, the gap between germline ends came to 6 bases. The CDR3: CASSLGGQETQYF. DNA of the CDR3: TGTGCCAGCAGCTTGGGGGGCCAAGAGACCCAGTACTTC.

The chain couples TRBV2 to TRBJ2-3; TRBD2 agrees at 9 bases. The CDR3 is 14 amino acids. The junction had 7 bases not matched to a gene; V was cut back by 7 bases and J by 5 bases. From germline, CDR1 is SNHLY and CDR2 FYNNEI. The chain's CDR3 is CASKDSGSGDTQYF. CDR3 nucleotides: TGTGCCAGCAAAGATAGCGGGAGCGGAGATACGCAGTATTTT.

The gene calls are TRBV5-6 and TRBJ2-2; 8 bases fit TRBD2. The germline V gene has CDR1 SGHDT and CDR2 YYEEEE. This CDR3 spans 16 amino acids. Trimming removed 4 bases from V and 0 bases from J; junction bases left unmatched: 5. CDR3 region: CASSPTGLANTGELFF. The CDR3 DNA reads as TGTGCCAGCAGCCCAACGGGACTAGCGAACACCGGGGAGCTGTTTTTT. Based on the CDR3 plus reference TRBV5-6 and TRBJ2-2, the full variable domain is DAGVTQSPTHLIKTRGQQVTLRCSPKSGHDTVSWYQQALGQGPQFIFQYYEEEERQRGNFPDRFSGHQFPNYSSELNVNALLLGDSALYLCASSPTGLANTGELFFGEGSRLTVL.

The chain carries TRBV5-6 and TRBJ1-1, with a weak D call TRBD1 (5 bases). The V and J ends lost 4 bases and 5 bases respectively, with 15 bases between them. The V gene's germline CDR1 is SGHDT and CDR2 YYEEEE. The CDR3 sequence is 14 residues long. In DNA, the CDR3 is TGTGCCAGCAGCGACTTAGGGGAGGATACTGAAGCTTTCTTT. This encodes CASSDLGEDTEAFF.

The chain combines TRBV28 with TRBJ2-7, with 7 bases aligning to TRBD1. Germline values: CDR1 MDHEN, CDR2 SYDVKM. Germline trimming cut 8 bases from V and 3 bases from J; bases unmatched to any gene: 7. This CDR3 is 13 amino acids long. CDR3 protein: CASRNRGNYEQYF. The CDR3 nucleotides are TGTGCCAGCCGGAACAGGGGCAACTACGAGCAGTACTTC.

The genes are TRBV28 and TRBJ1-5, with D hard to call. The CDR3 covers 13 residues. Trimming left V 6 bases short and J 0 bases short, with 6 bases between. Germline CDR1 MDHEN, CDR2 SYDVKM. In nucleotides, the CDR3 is TGTGCCAGCAGGATAGATAGCAATCAGCCCCAGCATTTT. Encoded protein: CASRIDSNQPQHF.

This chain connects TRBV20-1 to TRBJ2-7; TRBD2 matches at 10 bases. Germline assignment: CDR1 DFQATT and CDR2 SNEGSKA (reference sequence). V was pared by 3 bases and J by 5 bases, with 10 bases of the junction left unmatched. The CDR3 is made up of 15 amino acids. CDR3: CSASWASGSFNEQYF. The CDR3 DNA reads TGCAGTGCTAGTTGGGCTAGCGGGAGCTTTAACGAGCAGTACTTC.

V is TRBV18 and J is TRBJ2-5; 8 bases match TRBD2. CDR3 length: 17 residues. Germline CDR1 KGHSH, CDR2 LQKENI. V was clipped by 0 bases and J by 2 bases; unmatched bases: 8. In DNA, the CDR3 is TGTGCCAGCTCACCACCGAATAGCGGGATCCTACAAGAGACCCAGTACTTC. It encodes CASSPPNSGILQETQYF. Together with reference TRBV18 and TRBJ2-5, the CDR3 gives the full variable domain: NAGVMQNPRHLVRRRGQEARLRCSPMKGHSHVYWYRQLPEEGLKFMVYLQKENIIDESGMPKERFSAEFPKEGPSILRIQQVVRGDSAAYFCASSPPNSGILQETQYFGPGTRLLVL.

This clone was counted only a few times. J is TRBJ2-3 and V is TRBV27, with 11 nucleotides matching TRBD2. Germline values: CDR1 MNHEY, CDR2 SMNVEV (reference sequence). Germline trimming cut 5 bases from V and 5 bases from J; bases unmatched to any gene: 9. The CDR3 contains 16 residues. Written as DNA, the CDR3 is TGTGCCAGCAGTCAACTAGCGGGAGTTGGGATAGATACGCAGTATTTT. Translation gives CASSQLAGVGIDTQYF.